This T cell receptor (beta chain) was captured in a study of blood T cell repertoires in COVID-19. Assay: immunoSEQ multiplex PCR; the TCRdb copy retains only in-frame clones and omits some. This table holds about 280,000 clones, roughly 91% found once. The V gene end was trimmed by 7 bases and the J gene end by 10 bases; junction bases not matched to a gene: 7. Germline V gene sequence: CDR1 SNHLY, CDR2 FYNNEI. This CDR3 has 13 residues. The sequence was collected from a woman aged 60-75 years in a cohort exposed to, infected with or recovered from COVID-19 (not recorded which). The sequenced sample consisted of PBMCs or T cells enriched from blood (not recorded which). This rearrangement joins TRBV2 to TRBJ1-6; 7 bases map to TRBD1. The DNA for the CDR3 is TGTGCCAGCATTTTAGGGGGCGGATCACCCCTCCACTTT. This sequence encodes CASILGGGSPLHF. The variable domain in full, with the rest retrieved from reference TRBV2 and TRBJ1-6, is EPEVTQTPSHQVTQMGQEVILRCVPISNHLYFYWYRQILGQKVEFLVSFYNNEISEKSEIFDDQFSVERPDGSNFTLKIRSTKLEDSAMYFCASILGGGSPLHFGNGTRLTVT.